These T cell receptor beta chains were read from a single sample in a study of identifying expanded T cells in peripheral blood. Profiled with immunoSEQ multiplex PCR; TCRdb holds only in-frame clones, not every one. The sample holds 95,000 to 100,000 clones, around 85% seen once. The sequencing input was blood. The receptors come from a person between 18 and 75 years old in good health. Both conserved end residues are part of each CDR3. D genes are given only for firm matches. Rows may omit the clone size; those that give it use once, few, many or a size class.

D gene	V gene	J gene	clone size	CDR3 protein	CDR3 DNA
TRBD1	TRBV18	TRBJ1-2	NA	CASSLSDRGLYGYTF	TGTGCCAGCTCACTATCGGACAGGGGGCTCTATGGCTACACCTTC
TRBD1	TRBV10-2	TRBJ1-4	NA	CASSGQGRGPEKLFF	TGCGCCAGCAGTGGACAGGGTCGCGGCCCTGAAAAACTGTTTTTT
NA	TRBV7-2	TRBJ1-3	NA	CASSFSGNTIYF	TGTGCCAGCAGCTTCAGCGGAAACACCATATATTTT
NA	TRBV2	TRBJ2-5	NA	CASSDPQETQYF	TGTGCCAGCAGTGATCCACAAGAGACCCAGTACTTC
TRBD1	TRBV7-9	TRBJ1-2	NA	CASSSQTGVQYGYTF	TGTGCCAGCAGCTCCCAGACAGGGGTCCAGTATGGCTACACCTTC
TRBD2	TRBV18	TRBJ2-1	NA	CASSPRTSSYNEQFF	TGTGCCAGCTCACCAAGGACTAGCTCCTACAATGAGCAGTTCTTC
NA	TRBV5-6	TRBJ1-2	NA	CASSRGRIYGYTF	TGTGCCAGCAGCCGGGGACGGATCTATGGCTACACCTTC
TRBD1	TRBV2	TRBJ2-7	NA	CASADREPREQYF	TGTGCCAGCGCAGACAGGGAGCCGCGCGAGCAGTACTTC
TRBD2	TRBV6-5	TRBJ2-1	NA	CASSLSGDSYNEQFF	TGTGCCAGCAGTCTAAGCGGGGACTCCTACAATGAGCAGTTCTTC
TRBD1	TRBV16	TRBJ2-2	NA	CASSQSTGPGELFF	TGTGCCAGCAGCCAATCGACAGGGCCCGGGGAGCTGTTTTTT
NA	TRBV7-2	TRBJ2-1	NA	CASSLNARSYNEQFF	TGTGCCAGCAGCTTAAATGCCAGATCCTACAATGAGCAGTTCTTC
NA	TRBV29-1	TRBJ1-1	NA	CSGGRVNTEAFF	TGCTCCGGAGGGCGGGTTAACACTGAAGCTTTCTTT
TRBD2	TRBV13	TRBJ2-3	NA	CASNPPATLLAGGGDTQYF	TGTGCCAGCAACCCACCGGCCACCTTACTAGCGGGAGGTGGAGATACGCAGTATTTT
TRBD1	TRBV18	TRBJ1-6	NA	CASSRGQGSYNSPLHF	TGTGCCAGCTCACGGGGACAGGGTTCCTATAATTCACCCCTCCACTTT
NA	TRBV28	TRBJ1-1	NA	CASSELNWGENTEAFF	TGTGCCAGCAGTGAACTAAATTGGGGGGAAAACACTGAAGCTTTCTTT
NA	TRBV10-2	TRBJ1-1	NA	CASPPPGGRVNTEAFF	TGCGCCAGCCCCCCGCCGGGGGGGCGGGTGAACACTGAAGCTTTCTTT
TRBD2	TRBV4-1	TRBJ2-3	NA	CASSQAVSEAGGRRDTQYF	TGCGCCAGCAGCCAAGCAGTTTCTGAAGCGGGGGGGCGGAGAGATACGCAGTATTTT
TRBD2	TRBV4-2	TRBJ2-5	NA	CASSETSGGAETQYF	TGTGCCAGCAGCGAGACTAGCGGGGGGGCAGAGACCCAGTACTTC
NA	TRBV19	TRBJ2-1	NA	CASSTGGGVSYNEQFF	TGTGCCAGTAGTACAGGGGGAGGAGTGTCCTACAATGAGCAGTTCTTC
NA	TRBV5-1	TRBJ2-3	NA	CASSLYDSPTDTQYF	TGCGCCAGCAGCTTGTACGACAGTCCAACAGATACGCAGTATTTT
NA	TRBV10-3	TRBJ2-6	NA	CAISKGGDSGANVLTF	TGTGCCATCAGTAAAGGAGGGGACTCTGGGGCCAACGTCCTGACTTTC
NA	TRBV7-2	TRBJ1-5	NA	CASSLGGRDNQPQHF	TGTGCCAGCAGCTTAGGTGGGAGGGACAATCAGCCCCAGCATTTT
NA	TRBV30	TRBJ2-7	NA	CAWSPGALAYEQYF	TGTGCCTGGAGTCCGGGGGCCCTAGCCTACGAGCAGTACTTC
NA	TRBV6-4	TRBJ1-1	NA	CASSSQGGTEAFF	TGTGCCAGCAGTTCCCAGGGAGGGACTGAAGCTTTCTTT
NA	TRBV9	TRBJ2-1	NA	CASSSLWNEQFF	TGTGCCAGCAGCTCTTTATGGAATGAGCAGTTCTTC
TRBD1	TRBV20-1	TRBJ1-1	once	CSARQGVKAFF	TGCAGTGCTAGACAGGGGGTGAAAGCTTTCTTT
NA	TRBV19	TRBJ1-1	NA	CASSMRGPNTEAFF	TGTGCCAGTAGTATGAGGGGACCGAACACTGAAGCTTTCTTT
NA	TRBV28	TRBJ2-5	NA	CASRLGGTNQETQYF	TGTGCCAGCAGGCTTGGGGGGACAAATCAAGAGACCCAGTACTTC
NA	TRBV6-4	TRBJ2-3	NA	CASSDSPDGSTDTQYF	TGTGCCAGCAGTGACTCCCCGGACGGTAGCACAGATACGCAGTATTTT
TRBD1	TRBV27	TRBJ2-1	NA	CASSRTGPHSYNEQFF	TGTGCCAGCAGTCGGACAGGGCCCCACTCCTACAATGAGCAGTTCTTC
NA	TRBV13	TRBJ2-1	NA	CASSSRSGNEQFF	TGTGCCAGCAGCTCCCGCTCGGGCAATGAGCAGTTCTTC
NA	TRBV9	TRBJ1-2	NA	CASSVGTGFHTF	TGTGCCAGCAGCGTAGGAACGGGCTTCCACACCTTC
NA	TRBV11-2	TRBJ2-1	NA	CASSLEYGRGGDNEQFF	TGTGCCAGCAGCTTAGAGTACGGGCGGGGAGGAGACAATGAGCAGTTCTTC
TRBD1	TRBV7-2	TRBJ2-5	NA	CASSWDSYQETQYF	TGTGCCAGCAGCTGGGACAGCTATCAAGAGACCCAGTACTTC
NA	TRBV6-4	TRBJ1-6	NA	CASSEARGSPLHF	TGTGCCAGCAGTGAGGCCCGGGGATCACCCCTCCACTTT
TRBD2	TRBV27	TRBJ2-7	once	CASSPRLAGLYEQYF	TGTGCCAGCAGTCCAAGACTAGCGGGGCTCTACGAGCAGTACTTC
TRBD2	TRBV4-3	TRBJ2-5	NA	CASSQDSRGRSGGFTETQYF	TGCGCCAGCAGCCAAGATTCAAGAGGGAGGAGCGGGGGGTTCACGGAGACCCAGTACTTC
TRBD1	TRBV19	TRBJ2-3	NA	CASSSNRPGTGADTQYF	TGTGCCAGTAGTTCTAACCGGCCCGGGACAGGGGCAGATACGCAGTATTTT
NA	TRBV6-5	TRBJ2-1	once	CASHTAYNEQFF	TGTGCCAGCCATACGGCGTACAATGAGCAGTTCTTC
NA	TRBV5-1	TRBJ1-2	once	CASSLADRYSIQF	TGCGCCAGCAGCTTGGCGGACAGATACTCTATCCAGTTC
NA	TRBV15	TRBJ1-5	NA	CATSSPNQPQHF	TGTGCCACCAGCTCCCCGAATCAGCCCCAGCATTTT